This entry is about one T cell receptor beta chain. Its specificity is unknown. The sample comes from a study of shared clonotypes between healthy human individuals. Study outcomes and limitations: Sampling covered nothing but blood. Tissue TCR repertoires likely differ from those found in blood.

The CDR3 loop spans 18 amino acids. Germline assignment: CDR1 LNHDA and CDR2 SQIVND (reference sequence). V was clipped by 1 base and J by 4 bases, with 17 bases between them. Profiled with immunoSEQ multiplex PCR; TCRdb holds only in-frame clones, not every one. Here the sample spans more than 2 million clones, roughly 96% being singletons. V is TRBV19 and J is TRBJ1-6; D unclear. The TCR comes from a man between 18 and 29 years old in good health. The sequenced sample was naive CD4+ T cells sorted from blood. Subset indicated: CD45RA+ positively selected. The CDR3 sequence: CASSIGGGPLLYNSPLHF. In DNA, the CDR3 is TGTGCCAGTAGTATAGGTGGAGGTCCGTTACTTTATAATTCACCCCTCCACTTT.